These 10 T cell receptor beta chains came from one sample sequenced in a study of T cells in localized non-small cell lung cancer. Profiled with immunoSEQ multiplex PCR; TCRdb holds only in-frame clones, not every one. The data hold roughly 15,000 clones, with roughly 85% observed a single time. Material: peripheral blood, obtained before any cancer treatment. The receptors come from a woman between 35 and 75 years old with stage I lung adenocarcinoma.

V gene TRBV19 combines with J gene TRBJ2-5; maybe TRBD1 (7 bases). This CDR3 contains 9 residues. Germline CDR1 and CDR2: LNHDA and SQIVND (reference sequence). V was pared by 11 bases and J by 14 bases, with 15 bases between. CDR3 coding DNA: TGTGCCGAGCGACAGGGAGGCTACTTC. This translates into CAERQGGYF.

The chain employs TRBV4-2 and TRBJ2-5, with TRBD1 identical over 10 bases. Trimming cost V 0 bases and J 1 base; bases outside gene matches: 11. CDR3 length equals 19 residues. The germline V gene has CDR1 LGHNA and CDR2 YNFKEQ. The CDR3 region is CASSQESGTGASGQETQYF. In nucleotides, the CDR3 is TGTGCCAGCAGCCAAGAGTCCGGGACAGGGGCGTCGGGCCAAGAGACCCAGTACTTC.

The rearrangement uses TRBV5-4 and TRBJ1-5, with D uncertain. Trimming took off 4 bases at V and 9 bases at J, with 11 bases between the two ends. Germline lookup yields CDR1 SGHNT and CDR2 YYREEE (reference sequence). The CDR3 runs to 12 residues. The CDR3 coding sequence is TGTGCCAGCAGCCTCGACCGGGGGCCCCAGCATTTT. Translated: CASSLDRGPQHF.

The chain employs TRBV30 and TRBJ1-6; unclear D gene. Trimming removed 4 bases from V and 9 bases from J, with 13 bases in between. Germline V gene sequence: CDR1 GTSNPN, CDR2 SVGIG (reference sequence). This CDR3 has 13 residues. CDR3 nucleotides: TGTGCCTGGATCGGCCCTCGAGGTTCACCCCTCCACTTT. It specifies CAWIGPRGSPLHF.

This rearrangement joins TRBV12-5 to TRBJ2-1; D ambiguous. There are 13 residues in the CDR3. Trimming pared 7 bases from V and 6 bases from J, leaving 13 bases between. Germline V lookup: CDR1 LGHNT, CDR2 FRNRAP. CDR3 nucleotide sequence: TGTGCTAGTGAACGCGGACGGATCAATGAGCAGTTCTTC. Its protein is CASERGRINEQFF.

CDR3 coding DNA: TGTGCCAGCAGCCCAGCCGGGATAGCGGGGACATACGAGCAGTACTTC. Protein: CASSPAGIAGTYEQYF. V and J are TRBV5-4 and TRBJ2-7; 8 bases map to TRBD2. The trim removed 4 bases at V and 4 bases at J, leaving 13 bases unmatched. The germline CDR1 and CDR2 sequences are SGHNT and YYREEE (reference sequence). This CDR3 is built from 16 residues.

The J gene is TRBJ2-3, the V gene TRBV4-3; 8 bases align to TRBD2. CDR3 length equals 15 residues. Germline trimming cut 0 bases from V and 9 bases from J; bases unmatched to any gene: 8. The germline V gene has CDR1 LGHNA and CDR2 YSLEER. For the CDR3, the DNA is TGCGCCAGCAGCCAAGAGCGGGGGGTTAGACTAACGCAGTATTTT. Its protein is CASSQERGVRLTQYF.

The rearrangement uses TRBV21-1 and TRBJ1-6. TRBV21-1 is classified as a pseudogene. The CDR3 runs 17 residues. The CDR3 sequence is CASSKVPGPLCNSPLHF. The CDR3 bases are TGTGCCAGCAGCAAAGTCCCGGGCCCCTTGTGTAATTCACCCCTCCACTTT.

The CDR3 sequence: CASRRGASEQYF. The CDR3 DNA follows: TGTGCCAGCAGAAGGGGGGCCTCCGAGCAGTACTTC. The chain recombines TRBV28 with TRBJ2-7; D possibly uses TRBD1 or TRBD2 (6 bases each). The CDR3 extends over 12 amino acids. Germline CDR1 MDHEN, CDR2 SYDVKM. The germline V and J ends were trimmed by 6 bases and 6 bases, with 12 bases remaining between them.

The chain carries TRBV11-2 and TRBJ2-3, with a weak D call TRBD2 (6 bases). The ends were cut back, 2 bases at V and 2 bases at J, with 11 bases in the middle. The germline gives CDR1 SGHAT, CDR2 FQNNGV. The CDR3 length is 15 residues. The CDR3 is CASSLWGRHTDTQYF. The CDR3 DNA reads TGTGCCAGCAGCTTATGGGGGAGGCACACAGATACGCAGTATTTT.